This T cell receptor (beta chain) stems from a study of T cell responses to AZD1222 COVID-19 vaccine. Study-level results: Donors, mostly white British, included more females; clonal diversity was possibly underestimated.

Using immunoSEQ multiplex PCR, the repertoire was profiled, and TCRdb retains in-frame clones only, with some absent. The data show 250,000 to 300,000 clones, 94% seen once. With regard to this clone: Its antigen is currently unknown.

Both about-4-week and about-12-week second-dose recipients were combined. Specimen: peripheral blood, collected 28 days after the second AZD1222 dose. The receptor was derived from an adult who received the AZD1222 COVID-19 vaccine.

The CDR3 nucleotides read TGCGCCAGCGCATTGGGACGAGATCAGCCCCAGCATTTT. Translating it yields CASALGRDQPQHF. The rearrangement joins TRBV5-1 to TRBJ1-5; tentative D call: TRBD1 (5 bases). CDR3 length equals 13 residues. V was shortened by 7 bases and J by 5 bases, with 13 bases between the two germline ends. The germline V gene has CDR1 SGHRS and CDR2 YFSETQ. The variable domain in full, completed from reference TRBV5-1 and TRBJ1-5, reads KAGVTQTPRYLIKTRGQQVTLSCSPISGHRSVSWYQQTPGQGLQFLFEYFSETQRNKGNFPGRFSGRQFSNSRSEMNVSTLELGDSALYLCASALGRDQPQHFGDGTRLSIL.